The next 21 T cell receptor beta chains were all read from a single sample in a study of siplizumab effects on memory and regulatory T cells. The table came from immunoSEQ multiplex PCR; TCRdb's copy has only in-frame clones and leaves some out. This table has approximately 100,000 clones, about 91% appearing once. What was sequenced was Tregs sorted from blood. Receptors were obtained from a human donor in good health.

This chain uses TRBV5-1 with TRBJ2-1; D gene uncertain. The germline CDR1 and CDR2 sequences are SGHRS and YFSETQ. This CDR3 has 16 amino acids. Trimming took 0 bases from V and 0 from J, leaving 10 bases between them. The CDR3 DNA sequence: TGCGCCAGCAGCTTGGCGCGCAGCAGCTCCTACAATGAGCAGTTCTTC. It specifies CASSLARSSSYNEQFF.

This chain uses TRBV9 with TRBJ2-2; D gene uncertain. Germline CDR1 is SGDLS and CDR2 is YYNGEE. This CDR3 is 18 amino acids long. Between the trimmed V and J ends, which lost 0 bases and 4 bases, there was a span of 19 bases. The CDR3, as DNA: TGTGCCAGCAGCGTAGCCTTGTATCGAGTGGACGGCACCGGGGAGCTGTTTTTT. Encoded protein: CASSVALYRVDGTGELFF.

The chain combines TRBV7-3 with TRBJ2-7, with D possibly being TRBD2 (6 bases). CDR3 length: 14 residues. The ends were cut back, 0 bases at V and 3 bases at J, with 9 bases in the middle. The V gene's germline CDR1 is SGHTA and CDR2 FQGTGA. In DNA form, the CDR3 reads TGTGCCAGCAGCTTAACGGGAGGTGGCTACGAGCAGTACTTC. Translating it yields CASSLTGGGYEQYF.

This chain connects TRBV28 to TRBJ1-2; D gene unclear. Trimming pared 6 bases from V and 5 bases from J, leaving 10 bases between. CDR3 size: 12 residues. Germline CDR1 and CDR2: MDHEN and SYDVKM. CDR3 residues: CASSLTEYGYTF. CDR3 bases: TGTGCCAGCAGCCTCACAGAGTATGGCTACACCTTC.

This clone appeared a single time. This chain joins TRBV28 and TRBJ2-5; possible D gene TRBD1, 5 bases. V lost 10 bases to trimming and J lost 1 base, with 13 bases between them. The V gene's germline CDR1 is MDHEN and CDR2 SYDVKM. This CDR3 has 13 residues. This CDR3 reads CAILGHLQETQYF. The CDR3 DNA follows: TGTGCCATCCTAGGACACCTCCAAGAGACCCAGTACTTC.

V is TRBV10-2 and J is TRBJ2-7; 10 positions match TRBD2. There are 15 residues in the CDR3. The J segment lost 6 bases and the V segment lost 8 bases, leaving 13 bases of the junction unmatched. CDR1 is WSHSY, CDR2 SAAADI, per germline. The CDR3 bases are TGCGCCAGCGGATGGGGGGCTAGCGGGAGAAGCGAGCAGTACTTC. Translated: CASGWGASGRSEQYF.

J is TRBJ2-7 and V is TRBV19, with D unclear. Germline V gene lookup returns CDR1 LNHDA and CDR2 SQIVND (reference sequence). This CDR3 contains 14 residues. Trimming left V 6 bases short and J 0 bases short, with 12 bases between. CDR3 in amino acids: CASSRQANSYEQYF. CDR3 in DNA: TGTGCCAGTAGCAGGCAGGCGAACTCCTACGAGCAGTACTTC.

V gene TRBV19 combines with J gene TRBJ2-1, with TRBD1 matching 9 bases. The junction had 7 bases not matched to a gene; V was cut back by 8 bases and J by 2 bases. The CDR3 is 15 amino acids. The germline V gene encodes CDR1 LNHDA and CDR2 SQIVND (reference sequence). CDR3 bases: TGTGCCAGTGGAACAACAGGGGGCGCCTACAATGAGCAGTTCTTC. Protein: CASGTTGGAYNEQFF. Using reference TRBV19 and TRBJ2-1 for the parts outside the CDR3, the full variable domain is DGGITQSPKYLFRKEGQNVTLSCEQNLNHDAMYWYRQDPGQGLRLIYYSQIVNDFQKGDIAEGYSVSREKKESFPLTVTSAQKNPTAFYLCASGTTGGAYNEQFFGPGTRLTVL.

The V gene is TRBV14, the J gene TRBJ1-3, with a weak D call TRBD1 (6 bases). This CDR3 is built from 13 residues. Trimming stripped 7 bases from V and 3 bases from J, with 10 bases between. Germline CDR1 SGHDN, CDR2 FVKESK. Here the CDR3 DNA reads TGTGCCAGCACCCGACAGGATGGAAACACCATATATTTT. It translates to CASTRQDGNTIYF.

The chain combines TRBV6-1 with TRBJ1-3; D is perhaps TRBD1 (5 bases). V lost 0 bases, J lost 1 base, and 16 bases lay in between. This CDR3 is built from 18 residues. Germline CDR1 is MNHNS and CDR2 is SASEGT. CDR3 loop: CASSEAPSKGWSGNTIYF. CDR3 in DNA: TGTGCCAGCAGTGAAGCCCCGTCAAAGGGGTGGTCTGGAAACACCATATATTTT.

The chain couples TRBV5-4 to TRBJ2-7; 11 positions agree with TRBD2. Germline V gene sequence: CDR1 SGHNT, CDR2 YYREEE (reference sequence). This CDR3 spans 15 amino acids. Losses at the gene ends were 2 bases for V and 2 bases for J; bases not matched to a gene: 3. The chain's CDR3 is CASSFGLAGTYEQYF. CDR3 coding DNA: TGTGCCAGCAGCTTTGGACTAGCGGGCACCTACGAGCAGTACTTC.

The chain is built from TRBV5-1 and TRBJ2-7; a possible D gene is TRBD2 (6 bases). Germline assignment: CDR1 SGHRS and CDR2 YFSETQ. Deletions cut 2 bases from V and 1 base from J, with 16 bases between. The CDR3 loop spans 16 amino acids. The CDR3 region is CASSFFRGRTSYEQYF. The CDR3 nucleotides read TGCGCCAGCAGCTTTTTCCGGGGGAGGACGTCCTACGAGCAGTACTTC.

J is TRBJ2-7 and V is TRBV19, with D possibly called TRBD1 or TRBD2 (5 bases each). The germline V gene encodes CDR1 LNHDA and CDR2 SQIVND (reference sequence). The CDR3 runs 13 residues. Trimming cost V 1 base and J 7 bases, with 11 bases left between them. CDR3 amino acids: CASSIGGAGEQYF. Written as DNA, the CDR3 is TGTGCCAGTAGTATAGGAGGGGCTGGGGAGCAGTACTTC.

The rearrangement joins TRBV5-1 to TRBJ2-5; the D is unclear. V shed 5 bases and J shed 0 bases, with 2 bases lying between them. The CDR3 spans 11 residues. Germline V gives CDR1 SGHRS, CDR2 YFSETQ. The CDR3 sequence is CASRDQETQYF. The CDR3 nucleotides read TGCGCCAGCAGGGACCAAGAGACCCAGTACTTC.

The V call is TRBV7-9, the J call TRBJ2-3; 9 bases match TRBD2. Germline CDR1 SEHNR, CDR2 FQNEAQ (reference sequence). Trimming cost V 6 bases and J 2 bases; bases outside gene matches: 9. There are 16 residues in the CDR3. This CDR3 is CASSVRAGGPTDTQYF. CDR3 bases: TGTGCCAGCAGTGTCAGGGCGGGAGGGCCCACAGATACGCAGTATTTT. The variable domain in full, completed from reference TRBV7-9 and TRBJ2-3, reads DTGVSQNPRHKITKRGQNVTFRCDPISEHNRLYWYRQTLGQGPEFLTYFQNEAQLEKSRLLSDRFSAERPKGSFSTLEIQRTEQGDSAMYLCASSVRAGGPTDTQYFGPGTRLTVL.

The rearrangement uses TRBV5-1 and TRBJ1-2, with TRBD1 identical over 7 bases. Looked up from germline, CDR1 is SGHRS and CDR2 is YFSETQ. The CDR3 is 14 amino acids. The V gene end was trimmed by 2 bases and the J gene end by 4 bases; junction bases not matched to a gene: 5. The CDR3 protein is CASSFRRGTYGYTF. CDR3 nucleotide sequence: TGCGCCAGCAGCTTTCGCAGGGGGACCTATGGCTACACCTTC.

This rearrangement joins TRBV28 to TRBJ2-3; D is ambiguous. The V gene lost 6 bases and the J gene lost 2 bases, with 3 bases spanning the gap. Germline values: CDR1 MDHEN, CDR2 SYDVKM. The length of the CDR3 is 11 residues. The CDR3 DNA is TGTGCCAGCAGCCTCACAGATACGCAGTATTTT. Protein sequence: CASSLTDTQYF.

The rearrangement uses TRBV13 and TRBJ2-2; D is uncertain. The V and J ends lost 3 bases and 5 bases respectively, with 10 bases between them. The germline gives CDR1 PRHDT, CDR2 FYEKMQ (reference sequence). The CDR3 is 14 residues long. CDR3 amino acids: CASSFGQMTGELFF. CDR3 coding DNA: TGTGCCAGCAGCTTTGGTCAGATGACCGGGGAGCTGTTTTTT.

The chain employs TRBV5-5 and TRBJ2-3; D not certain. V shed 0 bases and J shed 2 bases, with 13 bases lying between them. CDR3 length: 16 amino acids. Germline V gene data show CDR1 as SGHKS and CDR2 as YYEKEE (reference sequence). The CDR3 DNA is TGTGCCAGCAGCTTGGATCCCCGAACCATCACAGATACGCAGTATTTT. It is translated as CASSLDPRTITDTQYF.

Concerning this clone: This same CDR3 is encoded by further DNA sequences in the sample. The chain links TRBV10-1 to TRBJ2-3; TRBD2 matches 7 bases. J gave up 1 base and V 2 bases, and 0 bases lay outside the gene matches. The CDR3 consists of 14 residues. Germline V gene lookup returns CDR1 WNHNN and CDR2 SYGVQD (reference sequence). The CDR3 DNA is TGCGCCAGCAGTGAGAGCGGGGGCACAGATACGCAGTATTTT. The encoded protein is CASSESGGTDTQYF.

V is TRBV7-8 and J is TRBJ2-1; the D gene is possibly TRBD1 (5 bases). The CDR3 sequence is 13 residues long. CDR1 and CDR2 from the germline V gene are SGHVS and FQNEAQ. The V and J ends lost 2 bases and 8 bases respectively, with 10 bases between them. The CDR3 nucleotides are TGTGCCAGCAGCTTACCAGACAGTTATGAGCAGTTCTTC. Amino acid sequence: CASSLPDSYEQFF.